This TCR beta chain was identified in a study of cytomegalovirus exposure and HLA in healthy donors. Overall study findings and caveats: It was 164 TCR beta chains that were listed as cytomegalovirus-associated. Reports described diagnosis of cytomegalovirus status by the classifier as highly specific and sensitive. In the 90 to 150 validation repertoires, under 95% of cluster scores exceeded 0, per a later analysis. While the bulk of TCR sequences proved rare, some public TCRs turned up in many donors.

The length of the CDR3 is 14 residues. V was trimmed by 0 bases and J by 3 bases, leaving 9 bases between them. Germline V gene data show CDR1 as SGHRS and CDR2 as YFSETQ. About this clone: Its matching antigen is unknown.

Using immunoSEQ multiplex PCR, the repertoire was profiled, and TCRdb retains in-frame clones only, with some absent. Of about 360,000 clones listed, about nine tenths were seen once; the top ten hold around 0.8%. The gene calls are TRBV5-1 and TRBJ2-5; perhaps TRBD1 as D (5 bases). The sequenced sample was PBMCs. The origin of this receptor is a young woman in good health and CMV-seronegative. The DNA for the CDR3 is TGCGCCAGCAGCTTGGCCGGCAGGGAAGAGACCCAGTACTTC. Its translation is CASSLAGREETQYF. The whole variable domain, filled in from reference TRBV5-1 and TRBJ2-5, reads KAGVTQTPRYLIKTRGQQVTLSCSPISGHRSVSWYQQTPGQGLQFLFEYFSETQRNKGNFPGRFSGRQFSNSRSEMNVSTLELGDSALYLCASSLAGREETQYFGPGTRLLVL.